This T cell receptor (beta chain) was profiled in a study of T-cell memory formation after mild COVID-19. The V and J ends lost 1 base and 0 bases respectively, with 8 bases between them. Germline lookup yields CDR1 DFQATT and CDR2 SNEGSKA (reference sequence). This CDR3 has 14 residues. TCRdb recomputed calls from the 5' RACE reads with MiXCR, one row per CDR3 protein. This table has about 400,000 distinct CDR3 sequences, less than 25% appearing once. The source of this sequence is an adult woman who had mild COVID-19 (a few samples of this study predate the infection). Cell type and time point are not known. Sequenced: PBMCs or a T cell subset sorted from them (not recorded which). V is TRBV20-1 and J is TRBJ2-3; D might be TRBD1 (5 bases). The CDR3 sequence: CSARAGSSTDTQYF. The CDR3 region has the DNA TGCAGTGCTAGAGCAGGGTCTAGCACAGATACGCAGTATTTT.